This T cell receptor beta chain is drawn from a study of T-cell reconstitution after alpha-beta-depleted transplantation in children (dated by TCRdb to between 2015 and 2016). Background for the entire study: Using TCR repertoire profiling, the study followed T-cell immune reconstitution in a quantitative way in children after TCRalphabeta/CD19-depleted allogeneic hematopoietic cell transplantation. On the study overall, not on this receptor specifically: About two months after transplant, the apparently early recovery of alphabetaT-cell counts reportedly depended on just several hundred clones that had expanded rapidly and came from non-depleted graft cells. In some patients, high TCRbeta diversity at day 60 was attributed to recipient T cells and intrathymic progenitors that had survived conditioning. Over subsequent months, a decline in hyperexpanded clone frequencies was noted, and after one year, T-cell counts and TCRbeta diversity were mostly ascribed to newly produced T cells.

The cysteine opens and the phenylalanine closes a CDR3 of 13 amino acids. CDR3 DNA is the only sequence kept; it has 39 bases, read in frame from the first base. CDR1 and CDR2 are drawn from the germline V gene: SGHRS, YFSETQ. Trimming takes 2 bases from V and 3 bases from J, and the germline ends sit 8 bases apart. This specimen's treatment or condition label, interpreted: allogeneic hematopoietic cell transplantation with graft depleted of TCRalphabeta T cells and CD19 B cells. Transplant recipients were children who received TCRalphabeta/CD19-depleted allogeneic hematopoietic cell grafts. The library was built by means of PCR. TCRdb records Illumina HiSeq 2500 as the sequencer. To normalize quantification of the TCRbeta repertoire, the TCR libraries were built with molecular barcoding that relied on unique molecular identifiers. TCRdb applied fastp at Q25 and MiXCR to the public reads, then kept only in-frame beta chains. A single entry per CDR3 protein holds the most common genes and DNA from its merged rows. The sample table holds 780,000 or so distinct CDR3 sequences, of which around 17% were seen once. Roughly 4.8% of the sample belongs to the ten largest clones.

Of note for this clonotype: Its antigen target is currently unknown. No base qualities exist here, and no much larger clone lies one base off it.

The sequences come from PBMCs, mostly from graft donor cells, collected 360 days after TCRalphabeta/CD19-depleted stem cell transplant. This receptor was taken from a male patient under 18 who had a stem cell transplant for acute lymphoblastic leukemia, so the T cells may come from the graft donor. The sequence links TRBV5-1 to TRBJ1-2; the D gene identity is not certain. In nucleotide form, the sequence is TGCGCCAGCAGCTTAGACCCCCACTATGGCTACACCTTC. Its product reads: CASSLDPHYGYTF.